The count of the clone carrying this TCR beta chain is one. These data originate in a study of blood T cells in healthy people across ages. The CDR3 runs to 13 residues. With 7 bases removed from V and 1 base from J, the gap between germline ends came to 8 bases. With a J-beta primer mix and a sample-barcoded 5' primer, a second PCR ran about 7 to 11 cycles. TCRdb passed the 5' RACE reads through MiXCR, listing each CDR3 protein once. The repertoire holds about 1.4 million distinct CDR3 sequences, roughly 59% seen once, with about 6.7% in the top ten. The rearrangement links TRBV12-3 or TRBV12-4 to TRBJ2-1, with D unresolved. Material for sequencing was blood. The origin of this receptor is a man aged 18-30 years in good health. CDR3 nucleotide sequence: TGTGCCAGCATTGAGAGTTCCTACAATGAGCAGTTCTTC. Translated: CASIESSYNEQFF.